These 23 T cell receptor beta chains originate from one sample sequenced in a study of blood T cell repertoires in COVID-19 (dated by TCRdb to 2020 to 2021). Library prep was done by the immunoSEQ multiplex PCR assay. TCRdb took over this immuneACCESS table, retaining in-frame rearrangements with V and J assigned. Such tables are incomplete; in checked studies, under half of the missing clones stem from an unresolved V gene, and the remainder is unexplained. Across this sample there are roughly 77,000 clones, with 79% seen only once. The ten largest account for approximately 26% of the sample. The sequenced material came from peripheral blood. The receptor set was obtained from a man aged 60 to 75 with active or convalescent COVID-19.

This clone occurred once. The chain links TRBV2 to TRBJ1-5; no clear D. The CDR3 consists of 13 residues. The V end lost 6 bases, the J end lost 5 bases, and 11 bases lay between the germline ends. Germline CDR1 is SNHLY and CDR2 is FYNNEI. The DNA of the CDR3 is TGTGCCAGCAGCGCGATGGGCTATCAGCCCCAGCATTTT. The encoded protein is CASSAMGYQPQHF.

The chain links TRBV30 to TRBJ1-1, with a possible D match to TRBD1 (6 bases). This CDR3 region has 13 residues. From germline, CDR1 is GTSNPN and CDR2 SVGIG (reference sequence). Trimming took 4 bases from V and 4 from J, leaving 13 bases between them. Here the CDR3 DNA reads TGTGCCTGGACCACAGGGTTTACCACTGAAGCTTTCTTT. It encodes CAWTTGFTTEAFF.

The V gene is TRBV4-2, the J gene TRBJ1-3; TRBD1 is a possible D gene (5 bases). The V gene's germline CDR1 is LGHNA and CDR2 YNFKEQ. The CDR3 runs to 20 residues. V lost 3 bases to trimming and J lost 0 bases, with 24 bases between them. The CDR3 loop is CASSHLKAGSTPSSGNTIYF. The DNA of the CDR3 is TGTGCCAGCAGCCATTTAAAGGCAGGGTCAACCCCGAGCTCTGGAAACACCATATATTTT.

V is TRBV19 and J is TRBJ2-5; TRBD1 matches 12 bases. CDR3 length equals 16 residues. Germline CDR1 is LNHDA and CDR2 is SQIVND (reference sequence). V shed 2 bases and J 5 bases; nucleotides not matched to a gene: 6. CDR3 protein: CASSIWGTGGAETQYF. CDR3 coding DNA: TGTGCCAGTAGTATATGGGGGACAGGGGGCGCGGAGACCCAGTACTTC.

This sequence joins TRBV3-1 (or the pseudogene TRBV3-2) and TRBJ1-4; D unclear. CDR1 is LGHDT, CDR2 YNNKEL, per germline (reference sequence). The germline V and J ends were trimmed by 4 bases and 8 bases, with 8 bases remaining between them. The CDR3 is 12 amino acids. The CDR3 region has the DNA TGTGCCAGCAGCCTCACGGGGGAAAAACTGTTTTTT. Its translation: CASSLTGEKLFF.

This clone showed up just a few times. The chain recombines TRBV18 with TRBJ1-5; 9 nucleotides align to TRBD1. With V trimmed by 4 bases and J by 4 bases, 5 bases remained unmatched. This CDR3 spans 15 amino acids. Germline V CDR1 and CDR2: KGHSH, LQKENI. CDR3: CASSLRTGENQPQHF. CDR3 nucleotide sequence: TGTGCCAGCTCACTCAGGACAGGGGAAAATCAGCCCCAGCATTTT.

In its sample, this clone was seen a few times. The V and J genes are TRBV7-6 and TRBJ1-4; D remains unclear. The CDR3 sequence is 13 residues long. CDR1 is SGHVS and CDR2 is FNYEAQ in the germline V gene. V shed 5 bases and J shed 8 bases, with 12 bases lying between them. CDR3 in DNA: TGTGCCAGCAGCGCGGGCTTACGGGAAAAACTGTTTTTT. Protein sequence: CASSAGLREKLFF. Full variable domain (remainder filled in from reference TRBV7-6 and TRBJ1-4): GAGVSQSPRYKVTKRGQDVALRCDPISGHVSLYWYRQALGQGPEFLTYFNYEAQQDKSGLPNDRFSAERPEGSISTLTIQRTEQRDSAMYRCASSAGLREKLFFGSGTQLSVL.

The V call is TRBV7-2, the J call TRBJ2-5; 13 nucleotides line up with TRBD2. Germline CDR1 is SGHTA and CDR2 is FQGNSA. The CDR3 spans 14 residues. V dropped 5 bases and J dropped 7; count of bases not matched to a gene: 4. CDR3 DNA sequence: TGTGCCAGCAGCCTCACTAGCGGGGGGGGGACCCAGTACTTC. Translation gives CASSLTSGGGTQYF.

The chain links TRBV18 to TRBJ2-5, with a weak D call TRBD2 (5 bases). Trimming stripped 3 bases from V and 2 bases from J, with 13 bases between. The CDR3 sequence is 15 residues long. CDR1 KGHSH and CDR2 LQKENI come from the germline V gene. The CDR3 reads CASSPGVGGQETQYF. CDR3 sequence (DNA): TGTGCCAGCTCACCTGGAGTAGGAGGTCAAGAGACCCAGTACTTC.

The chain recombines TRBV6-5 with TRBJ2-1; TRBD2 is a possible D gene (6 bases). In germline, CDR1 is MNHEY, CDR2 SVGAGI. The V end lost 8 bases, the J end lost 6 bases, and 8 bases lay between the germline ends. The CDR3 contains 11 residues. The CDR3 reads CASRRANEQFF. CDR3 nucleotides: TGTGCCAGCCGGAGGGCCAATGAGCAGTTCTTC.

The genes are TRBV5-8 and TRBJ2-1; TRBD1 matches at 7 bases. From germline, CDR1 is SGHTS and CDR2 YDEGEE. The J segment lost 0 bases and the V segment lost 2 bases, leaving 2 bases of the junction unmatched. The CDR3 has 15 residues. The DNA of the CDR3 is TGTGCCAGCAGCTTCAGGGGGAACTCCTACAATGAGCAGTTCTTC. Amino acids: CASSFRGNSYNEQFF.

This chain links TRBV5-8 with TRBJ2-7, with a weak D call TRBD1 (5 bases). Germline CDR1 and CDR2: SGHTS and YDEGEE. V dropped 6 bases and J dropped 1 base, with 14 bases sitting between them. There are 14 residues in the CDR3. In nucleotides, the CDR3 is TGTGCCAGCAACAATTACAGGTTATCCTACGAGCAGTACTTC. Translated, it gives CASNNYRLSYEQYF. Based on the CDR3 plus reference TRBV5-8 and TRBJ2-7, the full variable domain is EAGVTQSPTHLIKTRGQQATLRCSPISGHTSVYWYQQALGLGLQFLLWYDEGEERNRGNFPPRFSGRQFPNYSSELNVNALELEDSALYLCASNNYRLSYEQYFGPGTRLTVT.

The rearrangement joins TRBV5-1 to TRBJ2-5; a weak D match, TRBD2 (6 bases). This CDR3 region has 16 residues. Deletions cut 0 bases from V and 1 base from J, with 13 bases between. Germline CDR1 and CDR2: SGHRS and YFSETQ. As DNA, the CDR3 is TGCGCCAGCAGCTTGGTCTATAGGGGAGGCCAAGAGACCCAGTACTTC. It yields the protein CASSLVYRGGQETQYF.

Only a few counts were recorded for this clone. The genes are TRBV3-1 (or the pseudogene TRBV3-2) and TRBJ2-2; the D gene is possibly TRBD2 (6 bases). Trimming removed 4 bases at V and 5 bases at J, with 11 bases between. Germline values: CDR1 LGHDT, CDR2 YNNKEL (reference sequence). The CDR3 contains 14 residues. CDR3 sequence (DNA): TGTGCCAGCAGCCTAGCGGTTCAAACCGGGGAGCTGTTTTTT. This codes for CASSLAVQTGELFF.

The gene calls are TRBV30 and TRBJ2-4; 11 bases are shared with TRBD1. The trim removed 2 bases at V and 8 bases at J, leaving 11 bases unmatched. This CDR3 spans 16 amino acids. Looked up from germline, CDR1 is GTSNPN and CDR2 is SVGIG (reference sequence). The chain's CDR3 is CAWSSPGTGGLDIQYF. Written as DNA, the CDR3 is TGTGCCTGGAGTTCACCCGGGACAGGGGGTTTGGACATTCAGTACTTC.

This clone showed up just once. This chain's CDR3 is CASSLDWGTGTGELFF. DNA of the CDR3: TGTGCCAGCAGCTTAGATTGGGGGACAGGGACCGGGGAGCTGTTTTTT. The rearrangement uses TRBV7-2 and TRBJ2-2, with TRBD1 matching 9 bases. The CDR3 is 16 residues long. Germline loops: CDR1 SGHTA, CDR2 FQGNSA. J gave up 5 bases and V 1 base, and 5 bases lay outside the gene matches.

The V call is TRBV29-1, the J call TRBJ2-1, with D possibly matching TRBD2 (5 bases). Trimming pared 6 bases from V and 9 bases from J, leaving 12 bases between. The CDR3 runs to 11 residues. Germline CDR1 and CDR2: SQVTM and ANQGSEA. The CDR3 protein is CSVVSATEQFF. The CDR3 DNA follows: TGCAGCGTCGTTAGCGCCACTGAGCAGTTCTTC.

This sequence joins TRBV18 and TRBJ2-7, with D perhaps matching TRBD1 (5 bases). The ends were cut back, 3 bases at V and 3 bases at J, with 9 bases in the middle. This CDR3 region has 13 residues. The germline V gene encodes CDR1 KGHSH and CDR2 LQKENI. CDR3 region: CASSPQGIYEQYF. CDR3 sequence (DNA): TGTGCCAGCTCACCGCAGGGTATCTACGAGCAGTACTTC. The whole variable domain, remainder taken from reference TRBV18 and TRBJ2-7, is NAGVMQNPRHLVRRRGQEARLRCSPMKGHSHVYWYRQLPEEGLKFMVYLQKENIIDESGMPKERFSAEFPKEGPSILRIQQVVRGDSAAYFCASSPQGIYEQYFGPGTRLTVT.

This clone turned up a few times. The V call is TRBV3-1 (or the pseudogene TRBV3-2), the J call TRBJ2-5; TRBD2 matches 10 bases. V was pared by 4 bases and J by 5 bases, with 10 bases of the junction left unmatched. The CDR3 spans 16 residues. Germline assignment: CDR1 LGHDT and CDR2 YNNKEL (reference sequence). In DNA, the CDR3 is TGTGCCAGCAGCCCATTAGCGGGGGGCTCTAGGGAGACCCAGTACTTC. It yields the protein CASSPLAGGSRETQYF.

This sequence joins TRBV2 and TRBJ2-5; no clear D gene. This CDR3 comprises 13 residues. Trimming cost V 2 bases and J 1 base, with 5 bases left between them. Per germline, CDR1 SNHLY and CDR2 FYNNEI. CDR3 DNA: TGTGCCAGCAGTGAATCGGTCCAAGAGACCCAGTACTTC. Translating gives CASSESVQETQYF.

The chain couples TRBV2 to TRBJ1-1; D is possibly TRBD1 (5 bases). The ends were cut back, 6 bases at V and 6 bases at J, with 17 bases in the middle. Germline lookup yields CDR1 SNHLY and CDR2 FYNNEI. There are 14 residues in the CDR3. The CDR3 here is CASSQNRGVPEAFF. DNA for the CDR3: TGTGCCAGCAGCCAAAATCGGGGGGTCCCTGAAGCTTTCTTT.

This rearrangement joins TRBV11-2 to TRBJ1-2; D possibly corresponds to TRBD1 (6 bases). The V end was cut by 5 bases, the J end by 8 bases, with 15 bases between. The CDR3 is 13 amino acids. Germline CDR1 SGHAT, CDR2 FQNNGV. CDR3 nucleotide sequence: TGTGCCAGCAGCACACAGGGTTCGGGCGGCTACACCTTC. Its translation: CASSTQGSGGYTF.

This clone was counted a few times. The V and J genes are TRBV27 and TRBJ2-7, with 11 bases matching TRBD2. CDR3 size: 17 residues. The trim removed 2 bases at V and 5 bases at J, leaving 11 bases unmatched. Germline-derived CDR1 and CDR2 are MNHEY and SMNVEV (reference sequence). CDR3 in amino acids: CASSLGLAGGLGDEQYF. In DNA, the CDR3 is TGTGCCAGCAGTTTAGGCCTAGCGGGGGGCCTAGGGGACGAGCAGTACTTC.